This T cell receptor (beta chain) was retrieved from a study of blood T cells in healthy people across ages. Of note for this clonotype: Its antigen is unidentified.

V shed 4 bases and J shed 0 bases, with 10 bases lying between them. Germline loops: CDR1 SGHDT, CDR2 YYEEEE. This CDR3 is built from 15 residues. With a J-beta primer mix and a sample-barcoded 5' primer, a second PCR ran about 7 to 12 cycles. Each cDNA molecule, via a template-switch adaptor with 12 random nucleotides, was tagged. All samples yielded 3 million or more CDR3-containing paired-end reads. TCRdb reanalysed the 5' RACE reads using MiXCR and keeps one entry per CDR3 protein. The sample records about 1.8 million distinct CDR3 sequences, roughly 52% being singletons. Overall study findings and caveats: Long-lived donors had more naive CD4+ cells and higher diversity than aged donors. PBMCs that were unsorted prevented a conclusive naive versus antigen-experienced comparison.

This receptor was taken from a middle-aged woman in good health. Sequencing used blood. This chain uses TRBV5-6 with TRBJ1-4; weak D call: TRBD1 (6 bases). The CDR3 region has the DNA TGTGCCAGCAGCGTTTGGACAGCAACTAATGAAAAACTGTTTTTT. Translation: CASSVWTATNEKLFF.